This T cell receptor (beta chain) was captured by sequencing in a study of T-cell reconstitution after alpha-beta-depleted transplantation in children. The sample holds a few counts of this clonotype. Antigen specificity is unknown. General study points: Expanded clones from the graft, numbering several hundred, reportedly supplied alpha-beta T cells about two months after transplant. High day-60 TCRbeta diversity in some patients came from surviving recipient T cells and thymic progenitors. A year had passed since transplant, and T-cell counts and diversity by then came mostly from newly produced T cells.

The CDR3 is made up of 16 amino acids. V was pared by 8 bases and J by 3 bases, with 22 bases between. CDR1 SGHDT and CDR2 YYEEEE come from the germline V gene. TCRbeta library preparation incorporated unique molecular identifiers. One entry per CDR3 protein results from TCRdb running MiXCR on the PCR reads. This table holds about 230,000 distinct CDR3 sequences, roughly 10% found once. This sequence joins TRBV5-6 and TRBJ2-3; tentative D call: TRBD2 (6 bases). The TCR originated in a child younger than two with acute myeloid leukemia, due to receive a stem cell transplant. This material consisted of PBMCs, taken before TCRalphabeta/CD19-depleted stem cell transplant. CDR3 sequence (DNA): TGTGCCAGTTCCGAATCGGGACGGGCGGGGACAGATACGCAGTATTTT. It encodes CASSESGRAGTDTQYF.